The sequence of this T cell receptor beta chain was determined in a study of post-analysis software for immune sequencing data. Study as a whole: The disease courses covered relapsing-remitting, secondary progressive and progressive-relapsing multiple sclerosis.

Notes on the study in general: A few TRBV segments occurring more often in patients than controls included TRBV5-6, TRBV5-1 and TRBV20-1. Co-batched samples clustered tightly together by F measure.

The V gene lost 0 bases and the J gene lost 3 bases, with 11 bases spanning the gap. The CDR3 length is 15 residues. From germline, CDR1 is SGHDN and CDR2 FVKESK. Tagging with unique molecular identifiers was a feature of the TCR beta cDNA libraries. The T cell input of about 1 to 10 million gave approximately 460,000 cDNA molecules. TCRdb re-analysed the PCR reads in MiXCR, keeping a single row per CDR3 protein. The data show about 200,000 distinct CDR3 sequences, with 29% seen just once and less than 4% held by the top ten. This clonotype has just a few counts. Antigen: not known. Sequenced input: blood. The clonotype originates from a girl under 18 with multiple sclerosis. The rearrangement links TRBV14 to TRBJ1-2, with D maybe TRBD1 (5 bases). In DNA, the CDR3 is TGTGCCAGCAGCCAAGAGTTGGGGGGTGACTATGGCTACACCTTC. This codes for CASSQELGGDYGYTF. Drawing the rest from reference TRBV14 and TRBJ1-2, the complete variable domain is EAGVTQFPSHSVIEKGQTVTLRCDPISGHDNLYWYRRVMGKEIKFLLHFVKESKQDESGMPNNRFLAERTGGTYSTLKVQPAELEDSGVYFCASSQELGGDYGYTFGSGTRLTVV.